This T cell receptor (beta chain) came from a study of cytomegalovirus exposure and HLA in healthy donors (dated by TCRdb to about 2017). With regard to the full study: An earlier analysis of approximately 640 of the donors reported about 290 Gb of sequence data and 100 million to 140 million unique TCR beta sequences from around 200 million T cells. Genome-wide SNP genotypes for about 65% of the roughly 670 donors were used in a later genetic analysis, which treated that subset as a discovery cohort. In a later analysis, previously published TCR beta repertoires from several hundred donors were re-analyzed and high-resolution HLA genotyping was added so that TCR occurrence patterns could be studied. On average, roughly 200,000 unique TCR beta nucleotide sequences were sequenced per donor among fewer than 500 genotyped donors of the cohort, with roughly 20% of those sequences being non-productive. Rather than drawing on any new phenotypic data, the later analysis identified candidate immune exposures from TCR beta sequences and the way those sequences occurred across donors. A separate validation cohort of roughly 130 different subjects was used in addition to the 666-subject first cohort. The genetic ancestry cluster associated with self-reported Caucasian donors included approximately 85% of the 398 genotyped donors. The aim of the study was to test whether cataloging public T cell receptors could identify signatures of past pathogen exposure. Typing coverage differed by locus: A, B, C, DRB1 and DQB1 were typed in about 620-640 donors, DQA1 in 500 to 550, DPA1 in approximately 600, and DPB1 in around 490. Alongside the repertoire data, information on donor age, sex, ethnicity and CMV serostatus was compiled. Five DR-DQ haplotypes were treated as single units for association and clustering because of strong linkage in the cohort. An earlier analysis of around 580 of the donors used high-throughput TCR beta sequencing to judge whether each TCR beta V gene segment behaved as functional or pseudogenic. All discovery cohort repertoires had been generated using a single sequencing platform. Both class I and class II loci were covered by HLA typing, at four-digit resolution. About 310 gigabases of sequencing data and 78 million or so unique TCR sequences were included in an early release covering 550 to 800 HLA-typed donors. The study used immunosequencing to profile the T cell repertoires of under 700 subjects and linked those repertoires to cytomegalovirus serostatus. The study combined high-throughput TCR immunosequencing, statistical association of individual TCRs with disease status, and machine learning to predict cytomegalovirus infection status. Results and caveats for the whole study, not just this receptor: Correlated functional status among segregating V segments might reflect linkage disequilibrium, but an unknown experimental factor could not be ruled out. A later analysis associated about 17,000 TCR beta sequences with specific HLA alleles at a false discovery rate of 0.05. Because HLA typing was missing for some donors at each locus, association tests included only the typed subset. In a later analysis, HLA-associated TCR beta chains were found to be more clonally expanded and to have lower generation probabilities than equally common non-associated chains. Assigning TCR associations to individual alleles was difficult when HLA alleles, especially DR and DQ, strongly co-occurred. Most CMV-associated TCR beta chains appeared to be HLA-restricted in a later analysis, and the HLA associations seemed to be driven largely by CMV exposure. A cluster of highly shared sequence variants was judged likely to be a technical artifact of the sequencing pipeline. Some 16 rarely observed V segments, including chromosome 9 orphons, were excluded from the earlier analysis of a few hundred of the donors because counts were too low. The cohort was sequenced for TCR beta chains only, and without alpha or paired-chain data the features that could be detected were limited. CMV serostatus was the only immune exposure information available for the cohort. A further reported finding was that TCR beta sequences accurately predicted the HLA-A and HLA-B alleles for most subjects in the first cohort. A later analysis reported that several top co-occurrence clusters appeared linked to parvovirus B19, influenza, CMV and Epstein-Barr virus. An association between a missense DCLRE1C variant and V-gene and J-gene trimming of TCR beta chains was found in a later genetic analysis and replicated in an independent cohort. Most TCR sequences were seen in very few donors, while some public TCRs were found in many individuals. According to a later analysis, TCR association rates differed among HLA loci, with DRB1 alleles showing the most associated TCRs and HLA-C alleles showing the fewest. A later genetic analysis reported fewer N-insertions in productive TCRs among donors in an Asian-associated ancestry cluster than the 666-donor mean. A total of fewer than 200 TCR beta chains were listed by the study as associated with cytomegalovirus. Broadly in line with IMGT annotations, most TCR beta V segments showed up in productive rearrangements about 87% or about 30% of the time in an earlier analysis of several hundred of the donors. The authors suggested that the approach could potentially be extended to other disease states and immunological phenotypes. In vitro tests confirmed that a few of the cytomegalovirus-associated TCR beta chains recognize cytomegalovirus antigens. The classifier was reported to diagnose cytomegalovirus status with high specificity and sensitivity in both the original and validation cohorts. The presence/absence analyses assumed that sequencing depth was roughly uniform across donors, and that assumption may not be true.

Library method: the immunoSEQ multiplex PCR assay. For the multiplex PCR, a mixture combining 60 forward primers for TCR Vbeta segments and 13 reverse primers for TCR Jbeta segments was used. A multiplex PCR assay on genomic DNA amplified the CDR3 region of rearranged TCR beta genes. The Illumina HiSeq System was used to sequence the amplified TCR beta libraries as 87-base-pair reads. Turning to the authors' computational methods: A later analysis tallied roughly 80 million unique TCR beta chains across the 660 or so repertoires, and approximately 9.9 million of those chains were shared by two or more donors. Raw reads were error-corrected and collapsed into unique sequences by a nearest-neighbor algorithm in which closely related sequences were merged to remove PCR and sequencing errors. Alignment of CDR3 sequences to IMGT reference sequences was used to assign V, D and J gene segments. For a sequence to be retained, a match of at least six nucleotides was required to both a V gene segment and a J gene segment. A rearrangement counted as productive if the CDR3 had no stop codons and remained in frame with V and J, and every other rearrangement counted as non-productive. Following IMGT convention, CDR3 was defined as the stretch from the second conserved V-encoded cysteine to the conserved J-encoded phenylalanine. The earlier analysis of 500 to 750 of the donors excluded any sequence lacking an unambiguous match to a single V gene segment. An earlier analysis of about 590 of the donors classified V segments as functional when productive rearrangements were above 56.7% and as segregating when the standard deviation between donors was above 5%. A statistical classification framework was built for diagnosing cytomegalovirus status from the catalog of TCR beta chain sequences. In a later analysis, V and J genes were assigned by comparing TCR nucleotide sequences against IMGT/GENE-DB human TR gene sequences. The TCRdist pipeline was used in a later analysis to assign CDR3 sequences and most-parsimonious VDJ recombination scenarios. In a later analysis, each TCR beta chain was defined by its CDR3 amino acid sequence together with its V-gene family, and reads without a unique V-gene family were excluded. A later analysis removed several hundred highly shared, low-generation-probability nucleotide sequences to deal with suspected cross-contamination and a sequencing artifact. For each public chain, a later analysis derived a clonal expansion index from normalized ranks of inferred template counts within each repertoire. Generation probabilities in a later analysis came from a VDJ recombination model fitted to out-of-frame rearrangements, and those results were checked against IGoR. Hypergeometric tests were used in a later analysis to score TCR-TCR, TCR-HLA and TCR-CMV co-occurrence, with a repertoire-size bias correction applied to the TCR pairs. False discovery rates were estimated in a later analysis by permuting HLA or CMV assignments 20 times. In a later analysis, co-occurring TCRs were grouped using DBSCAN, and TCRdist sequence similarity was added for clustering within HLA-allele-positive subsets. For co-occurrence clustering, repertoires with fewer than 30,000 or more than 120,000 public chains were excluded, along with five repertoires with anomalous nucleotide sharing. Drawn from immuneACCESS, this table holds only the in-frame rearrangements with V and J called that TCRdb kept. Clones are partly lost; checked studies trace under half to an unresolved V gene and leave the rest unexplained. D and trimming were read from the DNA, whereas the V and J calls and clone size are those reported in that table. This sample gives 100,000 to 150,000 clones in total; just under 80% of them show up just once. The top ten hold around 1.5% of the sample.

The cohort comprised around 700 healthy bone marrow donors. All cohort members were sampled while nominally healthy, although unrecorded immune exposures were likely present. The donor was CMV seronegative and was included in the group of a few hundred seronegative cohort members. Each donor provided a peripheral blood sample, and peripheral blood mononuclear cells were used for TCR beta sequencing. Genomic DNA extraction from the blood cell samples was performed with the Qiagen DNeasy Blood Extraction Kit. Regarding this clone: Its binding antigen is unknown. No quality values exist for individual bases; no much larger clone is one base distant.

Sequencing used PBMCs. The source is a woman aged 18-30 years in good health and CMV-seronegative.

This receptor carries the CDR3 CASSLPTSGIDSYNEQFF. The DNA sequence follows: TGCGCCAGCAGCTTACCGACTAGCGGGATCGACTCCTACAATGAGCAGTTCTTC. Here the chain combines TRBV5-1 and TRBJ2-1; TRBD2 aligns with 11 central bases. Trimming leaves V shorter by 2 bases and J shorter by 0 bases, with the junction holding 7 bases beyond the gene matches. The CDR3 has 18 amino acids, counting the end cysteine and phenylalanine. CDR3 DNA is the only sequence kept; it has 54 bases, read in frame from the first base. From the germline V gene, CDR1 is SGHRS and CDR2 is YFSETQ.